This T cell receptor beta chain is drawn from a study of OX40 agonist ivuxolimab in advanced cancers. Study-level information: Patients were dosed with the agonistic anti-OX40 (CD134) antibody ivuxolimab.

This clone was picked up a small number of times. Sequencing used immunoSEQ multiplex PCR; TCRdb keeps in-frame clones, though not all of them. Found here are some 42,000 clones, 70% to 85% of them singletons; the top ten hold about 23%. The clonotype was recovered from an adult with an advanced solid tumor such as melanoma, head and neck, liver or kidney cancer. This specimen was CD4+ or CD8+ T cells sorted from blood, taken in a trial of the OX40 agonist ivuxolimab.

In nucleotides, the CDR3 is TGTGCCAGCAGCTTAGTCCGGACAGGGAACTACGAGCAGTACTTC. Its protein is CASSLVRTGNYEQYF. This chain joins TRBV7-8 and TRBJ2-7; the match to TRBD1 covers 8 bases. With 1 base clipped from V and 3 bases from J, the junction kept 5 bases outside the gene matches. Germline V gene lookup returns CDR1 SGHVS and CDR2 FQNEAQ. This CDR3 has 15 amino acids.